The 15 T cell receptor beta chains given below trace back to one sample, sequenced in a study of T cells in Graves' hyperthyroidism and ophthalmopathy. TCR beta CDR3 region amplification was performed from RNA transcripts. A first-round RT-PCR of the TCR CDR3 used the HTBI primer set. From the multiplex PCR reads, TCRdb called clonotypes with MiXCR, one entry per CDR3 protein. The sample has hundreds of thousands of distinct CDR3 sequences, around 24% seen once. Sequenced input: blood. These TCRs come from a woman aged 30 to 39 with Graves' ophthalmopathy.

This clonotype has ten or more counts. The chain carries TRBV10-3 and TRBJ1-2, with D possibly being TRBD1 (6 bases). The CDR3 sequence is 15 residues long. Trimming left V 6 bases short and J 0 bases short, with 14 bases between. Germline values: CDR1 ENHRY, CDR2 SYGVKD. CDR3 sequence reads: CAISAGGLTNYGYTF. The CDR3 DNA reads as TGTGCCATCAGCGCGGGGGGGCTAACTAACTATGGCTACACCTTC.

The V gene is TRBV5-1, the J gene TRBJ1-2, with 7 bases fitting TRBD1. This CDR3 comprises 15 residues. From germline, CDR1 is SGHRS and CDR2 YFSETQ. With 4 bases clipped from V and 4 bases from J, the junction kept 10 bases outside the gene matches. The CDR3 region is CASSLDGTASYGYTF. The CDR3 DNA follows: TGCGCCAGCAGCCTCGATGGGACAGCCAGCTATGGCTACACCTTC.

The table lists this clonotype with many counts. The chain has TRBV12-3 or TRBV12-4 and TRBJ1-1; D is unresolved. This CDR3 spans 14 amino acids. Trimming shortened V by 1 base and J by 0 bases, and 6 bases separated the two germline ends. The CDR3 loop reads CASSLGQMNTEAFF. DNA of the CDR3: TGTGCCAGCAGTTTAGGGCAGATGAACACTGAAGCTTTCTTT.

Details on this clonotype: A much larger clone lies one base from this, so it may be a read error. The chain has TRBV6-2 or TRBV6-3 and TRBJ2-6; 8 positions agree with TRBD1. This CDR3 has 14 amino acids. Germline loops: CDR1 MNHEY, CDR2 SVGEGT. The CDR3 here is CVTNDRGWANVLTF. Here the CDR3 DNA reads TGTGTCACCAATGACAGGGGCTGGGCCAACGTCCTGACTTTC.

This clonotype was counted a few times. The chain recombines TRBV5-1 with TRBJ1-2; possible D gene TRBD1, 5 bases. Trimming stripped 5 bases from V and 3 bases from J, with 17 bases between. The germline V gene encodes CDR1 SGHRS and CDR2 YFSETQ. The CDR3 totals 15 residues. The CDR3 nucleotides read TGCGCCAGCAGACAGGACCCCAATGAGGACTATGGCTACACCTTC. Its protein is CASRQDPNEDYGYTF.

V and J are TRBV5-1 and TRBJ1-2; perhaps TRBD1 as D (6 bases). The CDR3 totals 17 residues. CDR1 and CDR2 from the germline V gene are SGHRS and YFSETQ. Trimming took 0 bases from V and 8 from J, leaving 23 bases between them. CDR3 protein: CASSLANFRGGSYGYTF. DNA of the CDR3: TGCGCCAGCAGCTTGGCCAACTTTCGAGGGGGAAGTTACGGCTACACCTTC.

This clonotype was observed many times. The V and J genes are TRBV10-3 and TRBJ1-1; D not certain. Germline V gives CDR1 ENHRY, CDR2 SYGVKD. V lost 8 bases and J 6 bases, leaving 16 bases between the germline ends. The CDR3 sequence is 13 residues long. The CDR3 coding sequence is TGTGCCATCCAAGCAAGGCTTGGAGCTGAAGCTTTCTTT. It is translated as CAIQARLGAEAFF.

This clonotype has more than one count but fewer than ten. Compared with germline, one end of the junction differs, possibly owing to a read error. The genes are TRBV19 and TRBJ1-5; D gene uncertain. Germline V gene lookup returns CDR1 LNHDA and CDR2 SQIVND (reference sequence). The CDR3 length is 15 residues. In nucleotides, the CDR3 is TGTGCCAGTAGTATTGACATTCTCACGGTTCAGCCTCAGCATTTT. As protein: CASSIDILTVQPQHF.

This clonotype has ten or more counts. The chain is built from TRBV20-1 and TRBJ2-7; no clear D. Trimming cost V 3 bases and J 2 bases, with 11 bases left between them. The CDR3 length is 13 residues. The germline V gene encodes CDR1 DFQATT and CDR2 SNEGSKA (reference sequence). The CDR3 loop is CSASADTPYEQYF. The CDR3 coding sequence is TGCAGTGCTAGTGCAGACACACCCTACGAGCAGTACTTC.

V and J are TRBV7-2 and TRBJ1-1; D not resolved. The CDR3 sequence is 14 residues long. Germline assignment: CDR1 SGHTA and CDR2 FQGNSA. V lost 3 bases and J lost 0, with 8 bases in between. The CDR3 sequence: CASSFDYMNTEAFF. The CDR3 nucleotides are TGTGCCAGCAGCTTTGACTACATGAACACTGAAGCTTTCTTT. Full variable domain (missing parts from reference TRBV7-2 and TRBJ1-1): GAGVSQSPSNKVTEKGKDVELRCDPISGHTALYWYRQSLGQGLEFLIYFQGNSAPDKSGLPSDRFSAERTGGSVSTLTIQRTQQEDSAVYLCASSFDYMNTEAFFGQGTRLTVV.

Regarding this clonotype: The germline gene is not matched at one end of the junction; a read error may be the cause. The chain combines TRBV6-1 with TRBJ2-7; perhaps TRBD2 as D (5 bases). CDR3 length equals 14 residues. Per the germline V gene, CDR1 is MNHNS and CDR2 is SASEGT. The CDR3, as DNA: TGTGCCTGCAGTGGGAGAGTAGATTCTTACGAGCAGTACTTC. Its translation is CACSGRVDSYEQYF.

This clonotype was seen ten or more times. The chain carries TRBV6-5 and TRBJ1-3, with D maybe TRBD1 (6 bases). Germline values: CDR1 MNHEY, CDR2 SVGAGI. Deletions cut 6 bases from V and 0 bases from J, with 15 bases between. The CDR3 spans 16 residues. CDR3 nucleotide sequence: TGTGCCAGCAGAGGTCCTGGACAGCCCTCTGGAAACACCATATATTTT. Its protein is CASRGPGQPSGNTIYF.

This clonotype was seen ten or more times. CDR3 coding DNA: TGCAGTGGCGCACTCAGGGGGCCCGGTGAAGCTTTCTTT. It encodes CSGALRGPGEAFF. This chain links TRBV20-1 with TRBJ1-1, with 8 bases lining up with TRBD1. V was pared by 7 bases and J by 7 bases, with 11 bases of the junction left unmatched. Germline CDR1 DFQATT, CDR2 SNEGSKA (reference sequence). CDR3 length: 13 residues.

This clonotype was counted at least ten times. The chain recombines TRBV12-3 or TRBV12-4 with TRBJ2-2, with D possibly matching TRBD2 (6 bases). Trimming removed 3 bases from V and 6 bases from J, with 14 bases in between. This CDR3 is 15 amino acids long. CDR3 DNA sequence: TGTGCCAGCAGTTTGTGGGGAGGTGTTCCCGGGGAGCTGTTTTTT. It codes for CASSLWGGVPGELFF.

The gene calls are TRBV18 and TRBJ2-7, with TRBD1 matching 12 bases. The CDR3 contains 16 residues. Trimming at V came to 1 base and at J to 2 bases, leaving 3 bases not matched to a gene. The germline gives CDR1 KGHSH, CDR2 LQKENI. The CDR3 sequence: CASSPQGQGATYEQYF. In DNA, the CDR3 is TGTGCCAGCTCACCACAGGGACAGGGGGCAACCTACGAGCAGTACTTC.